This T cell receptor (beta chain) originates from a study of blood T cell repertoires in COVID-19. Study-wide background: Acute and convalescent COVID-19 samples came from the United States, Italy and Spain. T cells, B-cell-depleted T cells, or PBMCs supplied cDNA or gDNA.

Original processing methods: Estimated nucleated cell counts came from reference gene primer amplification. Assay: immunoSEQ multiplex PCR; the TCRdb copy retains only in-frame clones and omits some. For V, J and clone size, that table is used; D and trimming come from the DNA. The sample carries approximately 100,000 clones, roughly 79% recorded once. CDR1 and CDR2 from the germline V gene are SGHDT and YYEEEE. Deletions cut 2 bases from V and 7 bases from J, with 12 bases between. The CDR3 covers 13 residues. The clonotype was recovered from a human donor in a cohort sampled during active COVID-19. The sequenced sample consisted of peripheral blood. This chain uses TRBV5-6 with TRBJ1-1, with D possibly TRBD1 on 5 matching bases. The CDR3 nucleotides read TGTGCCAGCAGCTTCAGCAGGGAGGGTGAAGCTTTCTTT. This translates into CASSFSREGEAFF.